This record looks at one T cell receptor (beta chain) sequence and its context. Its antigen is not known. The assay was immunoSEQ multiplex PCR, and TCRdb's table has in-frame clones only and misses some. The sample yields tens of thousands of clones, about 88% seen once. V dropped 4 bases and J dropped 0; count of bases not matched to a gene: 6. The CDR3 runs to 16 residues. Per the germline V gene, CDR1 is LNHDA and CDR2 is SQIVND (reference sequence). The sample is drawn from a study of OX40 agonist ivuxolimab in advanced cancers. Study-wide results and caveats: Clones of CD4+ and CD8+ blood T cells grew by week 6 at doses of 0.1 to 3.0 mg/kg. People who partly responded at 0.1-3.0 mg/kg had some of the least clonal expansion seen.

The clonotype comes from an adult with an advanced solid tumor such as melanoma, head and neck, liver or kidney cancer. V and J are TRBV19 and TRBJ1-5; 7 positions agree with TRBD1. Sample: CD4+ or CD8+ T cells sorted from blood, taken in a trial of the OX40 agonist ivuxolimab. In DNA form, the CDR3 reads TGTGCCAGTAGTAGGAGACAGGGAGGTAGCAATCAGCCCCAGCATTTT. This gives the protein CASSRRQGGSNQPQHF.